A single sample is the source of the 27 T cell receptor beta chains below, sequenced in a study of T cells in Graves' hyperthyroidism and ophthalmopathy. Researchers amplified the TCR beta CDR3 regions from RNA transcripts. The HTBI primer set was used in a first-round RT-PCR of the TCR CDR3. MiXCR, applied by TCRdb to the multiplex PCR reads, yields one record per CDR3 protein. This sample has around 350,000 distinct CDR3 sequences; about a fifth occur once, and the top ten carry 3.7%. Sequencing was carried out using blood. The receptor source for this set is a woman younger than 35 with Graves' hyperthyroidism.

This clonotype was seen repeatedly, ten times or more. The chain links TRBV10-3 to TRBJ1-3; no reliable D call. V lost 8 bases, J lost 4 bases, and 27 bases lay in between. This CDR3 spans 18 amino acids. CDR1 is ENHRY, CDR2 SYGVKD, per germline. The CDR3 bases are TGTGCCATCTTTAATGAAAACCCGCCAGACTCGGCGGGAAACACCATATATTTT. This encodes CAIFNENPPDSAGNTIYF.

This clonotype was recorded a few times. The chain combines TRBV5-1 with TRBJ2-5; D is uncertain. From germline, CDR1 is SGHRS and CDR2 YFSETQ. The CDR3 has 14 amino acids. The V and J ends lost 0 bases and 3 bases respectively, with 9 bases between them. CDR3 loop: CASSLDLSEETQYF. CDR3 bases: TGCGCCAGCAGCTTGGATCTCAGTGAAGAGACCCAGTACTTC.

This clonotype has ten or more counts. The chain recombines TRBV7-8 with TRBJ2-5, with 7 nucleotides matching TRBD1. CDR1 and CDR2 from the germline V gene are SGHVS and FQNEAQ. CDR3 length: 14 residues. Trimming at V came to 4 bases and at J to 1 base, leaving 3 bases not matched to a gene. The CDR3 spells CASSWGTVQETQYF. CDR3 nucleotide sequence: TGTGCCAGCAGCTGGGGGACAGTCCAAGAGACCCAGTACTTC.

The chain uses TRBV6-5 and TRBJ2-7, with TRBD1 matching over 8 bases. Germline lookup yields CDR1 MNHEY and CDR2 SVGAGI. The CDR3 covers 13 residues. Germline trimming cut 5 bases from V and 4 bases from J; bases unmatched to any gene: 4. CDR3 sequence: CASSNRQGYEQYF. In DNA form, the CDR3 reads TGTGCCAGCAGTAACCGACAGGGGTACGAGCAGTACTTC.

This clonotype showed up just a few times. CDR3 sequence: CASKPGLAVETQYF. CDR3 nucleotides: TGTGCCAGCAAACCGGGACTAGCGGTAGAGACCCAGTACTTC. This rearrangement joins TRBV2 to TRBJ2-5; TRBD2 matches at 11 bases. Germline values: CDR1 SNHLY, CDR2 FYNNEI. V was pared by 7 bases and J by 4 bases, with 5 bases of the junction left unmatched. The CDR3 covers 14 residues.

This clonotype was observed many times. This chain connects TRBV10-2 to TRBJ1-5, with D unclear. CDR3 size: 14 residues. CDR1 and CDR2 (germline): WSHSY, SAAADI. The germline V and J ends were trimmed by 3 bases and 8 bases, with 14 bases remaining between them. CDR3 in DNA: TGCGCCAGCAGTGATCGGGGAGAAGAGAAGCCCCAGCATTTT. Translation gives CASSDRGEEKPQHF.

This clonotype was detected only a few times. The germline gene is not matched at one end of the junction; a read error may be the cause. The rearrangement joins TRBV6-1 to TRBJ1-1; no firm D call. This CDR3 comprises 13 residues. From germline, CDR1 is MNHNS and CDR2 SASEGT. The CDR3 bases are TGTGCCAGCAGTCCTTTCCACAGAGCTGATGCTTTCTTT. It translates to CASSPFHRADAFF.

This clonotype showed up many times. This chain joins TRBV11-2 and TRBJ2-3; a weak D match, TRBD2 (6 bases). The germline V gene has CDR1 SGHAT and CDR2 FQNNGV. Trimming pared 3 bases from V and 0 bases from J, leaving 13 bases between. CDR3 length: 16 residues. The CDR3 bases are TGTGCCAGCAGCTTCTCCGCGACTAGAAGCACAGATACGCAGTATTTT. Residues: CASSFSATRSTDTQYF.

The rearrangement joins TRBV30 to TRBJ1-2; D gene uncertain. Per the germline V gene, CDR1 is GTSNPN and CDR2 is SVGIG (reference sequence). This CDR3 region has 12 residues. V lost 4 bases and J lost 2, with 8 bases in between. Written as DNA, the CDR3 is TGTGCCTGGACTTTGATCAACTATGGCTACACCTTC. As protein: CAWTLINYGYTF. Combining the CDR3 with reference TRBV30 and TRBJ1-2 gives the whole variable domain SQTIHQWPATLVQPVGSPLSLECTVEGTSNPNLYWYRQAAGRGLQLLFYSVGIGQISSEVPQNLSASRPQDRQFILSSKKLLLSDSGFYLCAWTLINYGYTFGSGTRLTVV.

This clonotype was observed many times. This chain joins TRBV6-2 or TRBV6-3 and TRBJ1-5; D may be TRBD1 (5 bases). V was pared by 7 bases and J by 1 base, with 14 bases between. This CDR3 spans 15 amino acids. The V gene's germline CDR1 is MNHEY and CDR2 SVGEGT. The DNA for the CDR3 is TGTGCCAGCATCGTACGGGGGGGGAGCAATCAGCCCCAGCATTTT. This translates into CASIVRGGSNQPQHF.

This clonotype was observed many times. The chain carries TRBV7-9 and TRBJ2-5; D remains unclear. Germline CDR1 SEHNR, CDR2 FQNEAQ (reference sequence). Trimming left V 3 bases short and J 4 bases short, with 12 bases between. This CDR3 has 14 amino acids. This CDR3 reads CASSFGRRLETQYF. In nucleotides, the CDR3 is TGTGCCAGCAGCTTTGGACGGAGATTAGAGACCCAGTACTTC.

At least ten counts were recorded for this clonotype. The CDR3 sequence: CASSSGGNFMDEQYF. CDR3 coding DNA: TGCGCCAGCAGTTCAGGGGGCAACTTTATGGACGAGCAGTACTTC. The chain links TRBV10-1 to TRBJ2-7; 8 nucleotides match TRBD1. Germline assignment: CDR1 WNHNN and CDR2 SYGVQD (reference sequence). The CDR3 totals 15 residues. Trimming removed 5 bases from V and 5 bases from J; junction bases left unmatched: 11.

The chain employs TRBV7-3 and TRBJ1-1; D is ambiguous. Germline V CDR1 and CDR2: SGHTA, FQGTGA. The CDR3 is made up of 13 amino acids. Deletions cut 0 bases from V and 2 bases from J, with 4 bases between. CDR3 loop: CASSLTYNTEAFF. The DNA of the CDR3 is TGTGCCAGCAGCTTAACGTACAACACTGAAGCTTTCTTT. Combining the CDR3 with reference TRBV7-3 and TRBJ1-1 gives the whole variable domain GAGVSQTPSNKVTEKGKYVELRCDPISGHTALYWYRQSLGQGPEFLIYFQGTGAADDSGLPNDRFFAVRPEGSVSTLKIQRTERGDSAVYLCASSLTYNTEAFFGQGTRLTVV.

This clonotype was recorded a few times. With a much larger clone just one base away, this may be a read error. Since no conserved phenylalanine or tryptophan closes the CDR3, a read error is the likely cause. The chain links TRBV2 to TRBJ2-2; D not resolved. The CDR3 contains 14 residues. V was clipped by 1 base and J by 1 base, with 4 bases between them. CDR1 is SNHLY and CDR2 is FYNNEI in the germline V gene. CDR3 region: CASSEGRNTGELFL. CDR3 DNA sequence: TGTGCCAGCAGTGAAGGCAGGAACACCGGGGAGCTGTTTCTT.

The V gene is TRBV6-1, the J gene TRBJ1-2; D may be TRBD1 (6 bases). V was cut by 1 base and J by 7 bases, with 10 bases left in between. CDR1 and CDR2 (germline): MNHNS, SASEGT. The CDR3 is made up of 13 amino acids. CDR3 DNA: TGTGCCAGCAGTGAAGAACAGGGAAGTGGCTACACCTTC. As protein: CASSEEQGSGYTF.

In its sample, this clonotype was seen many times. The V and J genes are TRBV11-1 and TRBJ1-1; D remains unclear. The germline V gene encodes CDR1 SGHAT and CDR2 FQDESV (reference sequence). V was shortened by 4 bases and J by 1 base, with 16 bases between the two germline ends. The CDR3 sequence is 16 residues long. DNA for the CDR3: TGTGCCAGCAGCTCCCCCCGCCAGGCGCCGAACACTGAAGCTTTCTTT. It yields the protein CASSSPRQAPNTEAFF.

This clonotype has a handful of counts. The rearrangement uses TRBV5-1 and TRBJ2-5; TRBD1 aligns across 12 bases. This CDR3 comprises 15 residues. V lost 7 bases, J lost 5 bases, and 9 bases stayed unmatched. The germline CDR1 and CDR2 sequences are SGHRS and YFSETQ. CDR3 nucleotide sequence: TGCGCCAGCGGCCCTGGGACAGGGGGCGTGGAGACCCAGTACTTC. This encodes CASGPGTGGVETQYF.

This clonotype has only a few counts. In DNA, the CDR3 is TGTGCCAGCACCCACGGCTATGGCTACACCTTC. Translating it yields CASTHGYGYTF. The rearrangement joins TRBV28 to TRBJ1-2; D not resolved. CDR1 is MDHEN, CDR2 SYDVKM, per germline. V was cut by 7 bases and J by 4 bases, with 7 bases left in between. The CDR3 runs 11 residues.

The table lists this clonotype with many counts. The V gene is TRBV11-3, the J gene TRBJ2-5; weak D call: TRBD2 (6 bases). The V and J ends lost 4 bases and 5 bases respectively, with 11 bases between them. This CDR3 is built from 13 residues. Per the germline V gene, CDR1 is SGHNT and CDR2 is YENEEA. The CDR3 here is CASSSNRGETQYF. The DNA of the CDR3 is TGTGCCAGCAGCTCTAACCGGGGGGAGACCCAGTACTTC.

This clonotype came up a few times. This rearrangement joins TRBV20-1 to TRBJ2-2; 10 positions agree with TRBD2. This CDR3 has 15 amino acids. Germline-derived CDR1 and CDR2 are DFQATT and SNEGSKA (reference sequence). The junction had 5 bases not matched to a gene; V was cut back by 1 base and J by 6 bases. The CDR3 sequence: CSARGLAGGAGELFF. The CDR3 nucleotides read TGCAGTGCTAGAGGGTTAGCGGGGGGCGCCGGGGAGCTGTTTTTT.

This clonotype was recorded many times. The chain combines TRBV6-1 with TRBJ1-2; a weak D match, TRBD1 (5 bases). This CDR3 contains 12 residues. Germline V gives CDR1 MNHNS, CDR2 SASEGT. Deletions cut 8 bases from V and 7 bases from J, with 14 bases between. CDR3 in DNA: TGTGCCAGCGTGGGGGGGGGAGCTGGCTACACCTTC. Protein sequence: CASVGGGAGYTF.

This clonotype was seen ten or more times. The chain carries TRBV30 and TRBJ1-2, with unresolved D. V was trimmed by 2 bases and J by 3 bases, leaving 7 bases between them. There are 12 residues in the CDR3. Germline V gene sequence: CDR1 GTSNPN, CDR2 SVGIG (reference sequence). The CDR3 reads CAWSPRYYGYTF. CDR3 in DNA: TGTGCCTGGAGTCCCCGATACTATGGCTACACCTTC.

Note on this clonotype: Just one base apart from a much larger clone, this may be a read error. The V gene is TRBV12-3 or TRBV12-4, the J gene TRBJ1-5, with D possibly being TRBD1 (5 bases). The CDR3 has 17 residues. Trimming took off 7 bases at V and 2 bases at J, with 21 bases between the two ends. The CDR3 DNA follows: TGTGCCAGCAAGATACGGGGGGGGGATTATCGCAATCAGCCCCAGCATTTT. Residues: CASKIRGGDYRNQPQHF.

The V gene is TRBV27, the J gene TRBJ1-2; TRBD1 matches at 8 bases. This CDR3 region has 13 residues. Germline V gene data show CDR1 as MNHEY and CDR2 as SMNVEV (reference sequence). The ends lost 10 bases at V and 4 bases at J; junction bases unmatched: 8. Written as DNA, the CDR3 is TGTGCCACAGGGGGCCAGGGAAGCTATGGCTACACCTTC. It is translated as CATGGQGSYGYTF.

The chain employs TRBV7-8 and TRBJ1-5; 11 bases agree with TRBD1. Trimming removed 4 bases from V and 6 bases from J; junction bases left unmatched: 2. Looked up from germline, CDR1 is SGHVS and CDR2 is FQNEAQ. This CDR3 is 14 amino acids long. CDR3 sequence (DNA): TGTGCCAGCAGCTGGACAGGGGGCAGTCAGCCCCAGCATTTT. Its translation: CASSWTGGSQPQHF.

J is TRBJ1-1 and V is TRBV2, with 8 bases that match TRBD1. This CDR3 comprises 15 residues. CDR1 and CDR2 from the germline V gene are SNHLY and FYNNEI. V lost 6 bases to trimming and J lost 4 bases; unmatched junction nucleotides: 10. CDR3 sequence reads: CASRGGQGLITEAFF. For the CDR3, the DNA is TGTGCCAGCAGGGGTGGACAGGGTTTAATCACTGAAGCTTTCTTT. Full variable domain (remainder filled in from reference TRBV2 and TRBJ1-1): EPEVTQTPSHQVTQMGQEVILRCVPISNHLYFYWYRQILGQKVEFLVSFYNNEISEKSEIFDDQFSVERPDGSNFTLKIRSTKLEDSAMYFCASRGGQGLITEAFFGQGTRLTVV.

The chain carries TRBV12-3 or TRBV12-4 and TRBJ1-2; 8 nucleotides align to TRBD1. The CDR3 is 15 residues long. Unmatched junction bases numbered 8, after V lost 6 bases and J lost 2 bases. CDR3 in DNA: TGTGCCAGCAGCACTCAGACAGGGGCGAACTATGGCTACACCTTC. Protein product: CASSTQTGANYGYTF.